The 21 T cell receptor beta chains below were found in one sample sequenced in a study of blood T cell repertoires in COVID-19. Assay used: immunoSEQ multiplex PCR; TCRdb lists only in-frame clones, some missing. The sample comprises approximately 360,000 clones, nearly 90% of which are singletons, and 5% to 8.5% rests with the top ten. Sequencing was performed on peripheral blood. These receptors all stem from a man aged 18 to 30 with active or convalescent COVID-19.

The chain carries TRBV9 and TRBJ1-1; no clear D gene. The CDR3 contains 14 residues. Germline V gene lookup returns CDR1 SGDLS and CDR2 YYNGEE. V was pared by 7 bases and J by 2 bases, with 15 bases between. CDR3 nucleotides: TGTGCCAGCGGTACTTTAAGAAATAACACTGAAGCTTTCTTT. Translating it yields CASGTLRNNTEAFF.

The chain uses TRBV7-2 and TRBJ2-3, with 7 bases that match TRBD1. The junction had 10 bases not matched to a gene; V was cut back by 5 bases and J by 8 bases. The CDR3 runs to 14 residues. CDR1 and CDR2 from the germline V gene are SGHTA and FQGNSA. As DNA, the CDR3 is TGTGCCAGCAGCCAGGACAGGTTAGAAGGTACGCAGTATTTT. It specifies CASSQDRLEGTQYF.

The chain uses TRBV19 and TRBJ2-1; 7 bases align to TRBD1. This CDR3 has 13 amino acids. Germline V gives CDR1 LNHDA, CDR2 SQIVND (reference sequence). J gave up 4 bases and V 6 bases, and 3 bases lay outside the gene matches. The CDR3 region is CASRTGIYNEQFF. For the CDR3, the DNA is TGTGCCAGTAGGACAGGGATTTACAATGAGCAGTTCTTC. Full variable domain (missing parts from reference TRBV19 and TRBJ2-1): DGGITQSPKYLFRKEGQNVTLSCEQNLNHDAMYWYRQDPGQGLRLIYYSQIVNDFQKGDIAEGYSVSREKKESFPLTVTSAQKNPTAFYLCASRTGIYNEQFFGPGTRLTVL.

V usage is TRBV27 and J usage is TRBJ1-1; TRBD1 might be the D (6 bases). CDR3 length equals 13 residues. V dropped 6 bases and J dropped 4 bases, with 12 bases sitting between them. CDR1 is MNHEY and CDR2 is SMNVEV in the germline V gene (reference sequence). Written as DNA, the CDR3 is TGTGCCAGCAGCAAGGGACAACTCACTGAAGCTTTCTTT. Protein: CASSKGQLTEAFF.

In regard to this clone: The junction does not match germline at one end; this may be a read error. V usage is TRBV7-3 and J usage is TRBJ1-1, with a tentative D call TRBD1 (5 bases). Per germline, CDR1 SGHTA and CDR2 FQGTGA. CDR3 length: 14 amino acids. In DNA form, the CDR3 reads TGTGCCAGCAGCTCTCAACCAGGGAACCCTGAAGCTTTCTTT. Its protein is CASSSQPGNPEAFF.

This chain connects TRBV28 to TRBJ2-7; D gene ambiguous. The CDR3 is 10 residues long. Germline-derived CDR1 and CDR2 are MDHEN and SYDVKM. V was shortened by 6 bases and J by 9 bases, with 9 bases between the two germline ends. In DNA form, the CDR3 reads TGTGCCAGCAGCCTAGAAAGGCAGTACTTC. The encoded protein is CASSLERQYF.

V gene TRBV5-1 combines with J gene TRBJ2-7; 7 nucleotides match TRBD1. V dropped 4 bases and J dropped 3; count of bases not matched to a gene: 10. CDR1 and CDR2 from the germline V gene are SGHRS and YFSETQ. CDR3 size: 15 residues. CDR3 residues: CASSLGLQGNYEQYF. The CDR3 DNA follows: TGCGCCAGCAGCCTTGGCTTACAGGGGAACTACGAGCAGTACTTC.

The CDR3 nucleotides read TGTGCCAGTAGTATGCGAGGGGGCGCAGCCTACGAGCAGTACTTC. Protein product: CASSMRGGAAYEQYF. The gene calls are TRBV19 and TRBJ2-7, with 7 bases lining up with TRBD1. The CDR3 has 15 residues. Germline CDR1 is LNHDA and CDR2 is SQIVND (reference sequence). V lost 3 bases to trimming and J lost 2 bases; unmatched junction nucleotides: 7.

The chain combines TRBV6-6 with TRBJ1-1; 8 bases line up with TRBD1. Germline lookup yields CDR1 MNHNY and CDR2 SVGAGI (reference sequence). The CDR3 loop spans 13 amino acids. The junction had 10 bases not matched to a gene; V was cut back by 6 bases and J by 10 bases. Here the CDR3 DNA reads TGTGCCAGCAGCCAACGGGACAGGTCGCGAGCTTTCTTT. Amino acids: CASSQRDRSRAFF.

The chain employs TRBV12-3 or TRBV12-4 and TRBJ1-1; D remains ambiguous. The V end lost 2 bases, the J end lost 5 bases, and 9 bases lay between the germline ends. The CDR3 runs 13 residues. CDR3 coding DNA: TGTGCCAGCAGTTTATTTCGGGGTACTGAAGCTTTCTTT. It translates to CASSLFRGTEAFF.

This clone was counted between two and nine times. This chain links TRBV6-5 with TRBJ1-2; 8 bases agree with TRBD1. V shed 5 bases, J shed 3 bases, and the junction held 2 bases outside the gene matches. This CDR3 has 13 residues. CDR1 is MNHEY, CDR2 SVGAGI, per germline. CDR3 amino acids: CASSPDRDYGYTF. CDR3 nucleotides: TGTGCCAGCAGTCCGGACAGGGACTATGGCTACACCTTC.

The chain has TRBV7-2 and TRBJ1-5; TRBD1 matches 7 bases. Losses at the gene ends were 5 bases for V and 4 bases for J; bases not matched to a gene: 8. Germline-derived CDR1 and CDR2 are SGHTA and FQGNSA. This CDR3 region has 15 residues. The CDR3 spells CASSPRDRSNQPQHF. CDR3 sequence (DNA): TGTGCCAGCAGCCCCCGGGACAGAAGTAATCAGCCCCAGCATTTT.

The chain couples TRBV6-5 to TRBJ1-3; 8 bases map to TRBD1. The CDR3 has 13 residues. The V and J ends lost 6 bases and 5 bases, in that order; junction bases with no gene match: 3. Looked up from germline, CDR1 is MNHEY and CDR2 is SVGAGI. The CDR3 sequence is CASRGTGRNTIYF. For the CDR3, the DNA is TGTGCCAGCAGAGGGACAGGCAGAAACACCATATATTTT.

The chain recombines TRBV2 with TRBJ1-2, with a possible D match to TRBD1 (6 bases). The CDR3 sequence is 14 residues long. The V end lost 4 bases, the J end lost 4 bases, and 13 bases lay between the germline ends. Germline lookup yields CDR1 SNHLY and CDR2 FYNNEI. The CDR3 DNA follows: TGTGCCAGCAGTGCCGCCAGGGGAAGCTATGGCTACACCTTC. Amino acids: CASSAARGSYGYTF. Full variable domain (rest looked up from reference TRBV2 and TRBJ1-2): EPEVTQTPSHQVTQMGQEVILRCVPISNHLYFYWYRQILGQKVEFLVSFYNNEISEKSEIFDDQFSVERPDGSNFTLKIRSTKLEDSAMYFCASSAARGSYGYTFGSGTRLTVV.

The rearrangement joins TRBV6-2 or TRBV6-3 to TRBJ1-3; the D is unclear. Germline CDR1 reads MNHEY; CDR2 reads SVGEGT. The V end was cut by 0 bases, the J end by 2 bases, with 8 bases between. This CDR3 has 15 amino acids. In DNA, the CDR3 is TGTGCCAGCAGTTACTCGACACCGACTGGAAACACCATATATTTT. It yields the protein CASSYSTPTGNTIYF.

This chain joins TRBV11-2 and TRBJ2-7; 8 nucleotides match TRBD2. Per germline, CDR1 SGHAT and CDR2 FQNNGV. CDR3 length: 15 amino acids. J was trimmed by 5 bases and V by 5 bases; bases with no gene match: 11. The CDR3 sequence: CASSPLAGGYHEQYF. The CDR3 DNA is TGTGCCAGCAGCCCTCTGGCGGGAGGATACCACGAGCAGTACTTC.

This clone was detected only once. The rearrangement joins TRBV28 to TRBJ2-7; D is undetermined. This CDR3 comprises 12 residues. V lost 8 bases, J lost 7 bases, and 15 bases lay in between. CDR1 is MDHEN and CDR2 is SYDVKM in the germline V gene. CDR3 in amino acids: CASSLPFSEQYF. CDR3 bases: TGTGCCAGCTCACTCCCTTTTTCTGAGCAGTACTTC.

The rearrangement uses TRBV24-1 and TRBJ2-1; 7 bases are a match to TRBD1. The CDR3 covers 16 residues. V trimming: 1 base; J trimming: 5 bases; junction bases outside the gene matches: 7. Germline V gene lookup returns CDR1 KGHDR and CDR2 SFDVKD. The CDR3 coding sequence is TGTGCCACCAGTGATTTTACGGCAGGGGGTCACAATGAGCAGTTCTTC. It specifies CATSDFTAGGHNEQFF.

This chain uses TRBV7-3 with TRBJ1-2; D is possibly TRBD1 (5 bases). V shed 5 bases and J shed 2 bases, with 12 bases lying between them. Germline values: CDR1 SGHTA, CDR2 FQGTGA. The length of the CDR3 is 14 residues. In DNA, the CDR3 is TGTGCCAGCAGCCCGGGGGGAGGGAACTATGGCTACACCTTC. Its protein is CASSPGGGNYGYTF.

The J gene is TRBJ2-7, the V gene TRBV7-9; weak D call: TRBD1 (6 bases). The V end was cut by 1 base, the J end by 3 bases, with 13 bases between. Per germline, CDR1 SEHNR and CDR2 FQNEAQ (reference sequence). This CDR3 is built from 15 residues. In DNA form, the CDR3 reads TGTGCCAGCAGCTTAGAAGGGGGTAGTCTCTACGAGCAGTACTTC. Amino acids: CASSLEGGSLYEQYF.

With regard to this clone: Other DNA sequences in this specimen translate into the identical CDR3. This sequence joins TRBV5-1 and TRBJ2-1; 9 bases agree with TRBD1. CDR3 length: 13 residues. V gave up 4 bases and J gave up 10 bases; unmatched junction bases: 6. CDR1 and CDR2 (germline): SGHRS, YFSETQ. DNA of the CDR3: TGCGCCAGCAGCCTGGGACAGGGCAGAGAGCAGTTCTTC. Translated: CASSLGQGREQFF.